These T cell receptor beta chains were read from a single sample in a study of T cell repertoires in cytomegalovirus infection. TCRdb called the reads again in MiXCR, with one record for every CDR3 protein. This sample yields approximately 500,000 distinct CDR3 sequences, of which approximately 17% are seen a single time; more than 20% belongs to the top ten. The sample comprised CD8+ T cells from PBMCs. These receptors were collected from a human donor in good health (CMV status not recorded). Some clones in this sample may be carry-over from other donors' samples. The CDR3 runs from the conserved cysteine through the conserved F or W. The order of the fields is D gene, clone size, V gene, J gene, CDR3 protein, CDR3 DNA. The D gene is left open where the match is weak. The listing skips clone size in some rows; elsewhere it reads once, few, many or a size class.

-,few,TRBV10-1,TRBJ1-2,CASSESYDPSGYGYTF,TGCGCCAGCAGTGAGTCCTACGACCCGAGTGGCTATGGCTACACCTTC
-,many,TRBV4-1,TRBJ1-6,CASSLSSLSDLAGPLHF,TGCGCCAGCAGCCTTAGTAGCCTCTCGGACCTCGCGGGACCCCTCCACTTT
-,many,TRBV7-9,TRBJ2-1,CASSLDGSSYNEQFF,TGTGCCAGCAGCTTAGACGGGAGCTCCTACAATGAGCAGTTCTTC
-,few,TRBV12-3/TRBV12-4,TRBJ1-1,CASRPWGGMNTEAFF,TGTGCCAGCAGACCCTGGGGGGGGATGAACACTGAAGCTTTCTTT
-,-,TRBV10-3,TRBJ1-1,CAISPGLGTNTEAFF,TGTGCCATCAGTCCAGGGTTGGGGACGAACACTGAAGCTTTCTTT
TRBD1,few,TRBV28,TRBJ2-5,CASSSRDRVAQYF,TGTGCCAGCAGTTCCCGGGACAGGGTGGCCCAGTACTTC
TRBD1,many,TRBV4-2,TRBJ2-7,CASSQDVGGRAEQYF,TGTGCCAGCAGCCAAGACGTAGGGGGCAGGGCCGAGCAGTACTTC
-,-,TRBV3-1,TRBJ1-5,CASSQDREVRGQPQHF,TGTGCCAGCAGCCAAGATCGGGAGGTGAGAGGTCAGCCCCAGCATTTT
TRBD2,-,TRBV7-3,TRBJ2-1,CASSLFLAGGNEQFF,TGTGCCAGCAGCTTATTCCTAGCGGGGGGGAATGAGCAGTTCTTC
-,many,TRBV7-9,TRBJ1-1,CASSLGSGIATEAFF,TGTGCCAGCAGCTTAGGTAGCGGGATCGCCACTGAAGCTTTCTTT
-,-,TRBV4-1,TRBJ1-1,CASSHGGLNTEAFF,TGCGCCAGCAGCCATGGAGGGTTGAACACTGAAGCTTTCTTT
-,many,TRBV7-7,TRBJ2-1,CASSPRPGPSSYNEQFF,TGTGCCAGCAGCCCTAGGCCGGGGCCCAGCTCCTACAATGAGCAGTTCTTC
-,-,TRBV27,TRBJ2-3,CASSYPGTDTQYF,TGTGCCAGCAGTTACCCGGGCACAGATACGCAGTATTTT
-,many,TRBV7-9,TRBJ2-1,CASSFQGEQFF,TGTGCCAGCAGCTTCCAGGGTGAGCAGTTCTTC
-,-,TRBV7-3,TRBJ2-5,CVGSYQETQYF,TGTGTCGGCTCCTATCAAGAGACCCAGTACTTC
TRBD1,few,TRBV5-1,TRBJ1-2,CASSLADLREDRKTNYGYTF,TGCGCCAGCAGCTTGGCCGATCTGCGGGAGGACAGGAAGACTAACTATGGCTACACCTTC
TRBD1,few,TRBV14,TRBJ1-2,CASSRQGTGIIGYSGYTF,TGTGCCAGCAGCCGCCAAGGGACAGGGATAATCGGTTATAGTGGCTACACCTTC
-,-,TRBV12-5,TRBJ1-5,CASGLVGVGGGQPQHF,TGTGCTAGTGGTTTGGTGGGGGTCGGGGGAGGCCAGCCCCAGCATTTT
-,many,TRBV11-2,TRBJ1-4,CASSFGPGRNNEKLFF,TGTGCCAGCAGCTTTGGACCGGGGCGAAATAATGAAAAACTGTTTTTT
-,-,TRBV6-6,TRBJ2-5,CASLGGSGEETQYF,TGTGCCAGCCTGGGTGGGTCGGGGGAAGAGACCCAGTACTTC
TRBD1,few,TRBV27,TRBJ1-2,CASRGTEVPDYGYTF,TGTGCCAGCAGAGGGACAGAGGTTCCAGACTATGGCTACACCTTC
TRBD1,many,TRBV12-3/TRBV12-4,TRBJ2-7,CASSPEQGRAYEQYF,TGTGCCAGCAGCCCTGAACAGGGGCGTGCCTACGAGCAGTACTTC
TRBD1,-,TRBV6-1,TRBJ1-4,CASSDPQGAREKLFF,TGTGCCAGCAGTGACCCACAGGGGGCTAGGGAAAAACTGTTTTTT
-,few,TRBV5-4,TRBJ2-1,CASSLGPAGSSYNEQFF,TGTGCCAGCAGCTTGGGTCCAGCCGGGAGCTCCTACAATGAGCAGTTCTTC
-,many,TRBV7-2,TRBJ2-5,CASSLARKQGSEETQYF,TGTGCCAGCAGCTTAGCGAGGAAGCAGGGGAGTGAAGAGACCCAGTACTTC
TRBD2,-,TRBV4-2,TRBJ2-2,CASSHTGTSGPTGELFF,TGTGCCAGCAGCCACACCGGGACTAGCGGTCCTACCGGGGAGCTGTTTTTT
TRBD1,few,TRBV29-1,TRBJ2-5,CSVDRVSTLQETQYF,TGCAGCGTGGACAGGGTGTCTACCCTCCAAGAGACCCAGTACTTC
-,many,TRBV12-3/TRBV12-4,TRBJ1-4,CASRNEAQRKLFF,TGTGCCAGCAGAAACGAGGCCCAGCGAAAACTGTTTTTT
-,many,TRBV25-1,TRBJ1-6,CASSESSVLAFNSPLHF,TGTGCCAGCAGTGAATCCTCGGTGCTGGCCTTCAATTCACCCCTCCACTTT
TRBD1,many,TRBV28,TRBJ1-4,CASRSVGQGAVNEKLFF,TGTGCCAGCAGAAGCGTGGGACAGGGGGCCGTTAATGAAAAACTGTTTTTT
-,-,TRBV20-1,TRBJ2-2,CSARSPLRGKGGVTGELFF,TGCAGTGCTAGGAGTCCGTTAAGGGGGAAGGGAGGTGTCACCGGGGAGCTGTTTTTT
TRBD2,many,TRBV12-3/TRBV12-4,TRBJ2-1,CASRVSGGPYNEQFF,TGTGCCAGCAGGGTGAGCGGGGGGCCCTACAATGAGCAGTTCTTC
-,many,TRBV11-2,TRBJ2-1,CASSLARNLYNEQFF,TGTGCCAGCAGCTTAGCCCGGAATTTATACAATGAGCAGTTCTTC
TRBD1,few,TRBV19,TRBJ1-1,CASRIQGSSNTEAFF,TGTGCCAGTAGGATACAGGGGTCATCGAACACTGAAGCTTTCTTT
-,-,TRBV27,TRBJ1-1,CASSQRQGEAFF,TGTGCCAGCAGTCAAAGGCAGGGTGAAGCTTTCTTT
-,many,TRBV7-6,TRBJ2-2,CASSLALSGVDTGELFF,TGTGCCAGCAGCTTAGCTTTATCGGGGGTCGACACCGGGGAGCTGTTTTTT
TRBD1,many,TRBV7-9,TRBJ2-3,CASSSGGQGSLFPTDTQYF,TGTGCCAGCAGCTCAGGGGGACAGGGGAGTTTGTTTCCCACAGATACGCAGTATTTT
-,few,TRBV7-2,TRBJ1-5,CASSLGRGYDQPQHF,TGTGCCAGCAGCTTAGGCAGGGGATATGATCAGCCCCAGCATTTT
TRBD1,many,TRBV7-8,TRBJ2-7,CASSLQPGTDYEQYF,TGTGCCAGCAGCTTACAACCCGGGACAGACTACGAGCAGTACTTC
-,-,TRBV28,TRBJ1-2,CASSFFSGYGYTF,TGTGCCAGCAGTTTCTTCTCGGGCTATGGCTACACCTTC
TRBD2,-,TRBV20-1,TRBJ2-3,CSARDSGNQRTSGGTYTDTQYF,TGCAGTGCTAGAGATTCGGGAAACCAACGGACTAGCGGGGGGACCTACACAGATACGCAGTATTTT
-,-,TRBV27,TRBJ1-1,CASSNPTEAFF,TGTGCCAGCAGTAACCCCACTGAAGCTTTCTTT
-,many,TRBV7-9,TRBJ2-1,CASSSSYTYNEQFF,TGTGCCAGCTCATCATCTTACACCTACAATGAGCAGTTCTTC
-,-,TRBV20-1,TRBJ2-7,CSARDSESHEQYF,TGCAGTGCTAGAGACTCCGAAAGCCACGAGCAGTACTTC
TRBD1,many,TRBV6-1,TRBJ1-1,CASSGRATGDLNTEAFF,TGTGCCAGCAGTGGGAGAGCCACAGGGGACCTGAACACTGAAGCTTTCTTT
TRBD2,few,TRBV19,TRBJ2-1,CASSIGEGRSYNEQFF,TGTGCCAGTAGTATCGGGGAGGGCAGGTCCTACAATGAGCAGTTCTTC
-,-,TRBV14,TRBJ2-5,CASSQEYLETQYF,TGTGCCAGCAGCCAAGAGTACTTAGAGACCCAGTACTTC
TRBD2,many,TRBV7-2,TRBJ2-3,CASSPTSGRRDTQYF,TGTGCCAGCAGTCCGACTAGCGGGAGGCGAGATACGCAGTATTTT
TRBD1,many,TRBV7-3,TRBJ1-2,CASSLGAGQGRGGYTF,TGTGCCAGCAGTTTGGGGGCGGGACAGGGAAGAGGCGGCTACACCTTC
-,-,TRBV5-1,TRBJ2-3,CASSPDRTDTQYF,TGCGCCAGCAGCCCCGACCGCACAGATACGCAGTATTTT